The sequence of this T cell receptor (beta chain) was determined in a study of Graves' ophthalmopathy and Graves' hyperthyroidism. Study-level results: Among expanded thyroid clonotypes above 0.001 frequency, most also occurred in blood.

As the template, RNA transcripts were used to amplify TCR beta CDR3 regions. HTBI-primed RT-PCR formed the first round, and a multiplex PCR formed the second. TCRdb independently ran MiXCR on the multiplex PCR reads; one entry per CDR3 protein. Among 300,000 to 350,000 distinct CDR3 sequences listed, roughly 15% were seen once. The V gene's germline CDR1 is LNHDA and CDR2 SQIVND (reference sequence). This CDR3 spans 14 amino acids. V was clipped by 5 bases and J by 5 bases, with 12 bases between them. The table lists this clonotype with a few counts. Its antigen is as yet unknown. This chain connects TRBV19 to TRBJ2-2, with a tentative D call TRBD2 (6 bases). The sequence was obtained from an adult man with Graves' ophthalmopathy. Material: peripheral blood. The chain's CDR3 is CASSFPAGTGELFF. CDR3 nucleotides: TGTGCCAGTAGTTTCCCGGCGGGAACCGGGGAGCTGTTTTTT.